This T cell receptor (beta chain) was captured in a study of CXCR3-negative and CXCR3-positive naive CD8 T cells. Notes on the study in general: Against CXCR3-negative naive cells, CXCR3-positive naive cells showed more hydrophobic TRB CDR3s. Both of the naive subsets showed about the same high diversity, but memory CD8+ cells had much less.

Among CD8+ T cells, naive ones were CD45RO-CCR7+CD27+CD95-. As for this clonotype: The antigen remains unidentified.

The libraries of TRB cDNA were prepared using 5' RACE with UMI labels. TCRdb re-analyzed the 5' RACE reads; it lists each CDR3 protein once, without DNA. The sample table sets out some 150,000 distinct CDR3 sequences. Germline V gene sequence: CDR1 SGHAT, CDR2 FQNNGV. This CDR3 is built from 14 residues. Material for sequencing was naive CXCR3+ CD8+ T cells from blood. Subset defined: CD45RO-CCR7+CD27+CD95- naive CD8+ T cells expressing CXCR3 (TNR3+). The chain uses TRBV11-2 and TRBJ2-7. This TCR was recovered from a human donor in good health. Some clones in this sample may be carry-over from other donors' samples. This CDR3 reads CASNPSSDTYEQYF.